The 18 T cell receptor beta chains below come from one sample, sequenced in a study of shared clonotypes between healthy human individuals (dated by TCRdb to about 2020). Library construction relied on the immunoSEQ multiplex PCR assay. TCRdb's version of the immuneACCESS table is confined to in-frame rearrangements and falls short of the full clone set. An unresolved V gene accounts for under half of the shortfall where checked; the remainder is of unknown origin. For this sample there are millions of clones; approximately 94% appear just once. 1.1% of the sample is in the top ten clones. CD8 naive samples consisted of CD45RO-negative cells that were positively selected for CCR7, yielding a CD45RA+CCR7+ population without TemRA cells. Sample: naive CD8+ T cells sorted from blood. What this sample's cell subset or site label stands for: CD45RA+CCR7+. These receptors were collected from a man aged 18 to 35 in good health.

V is TRBV29-1 and J is TRBJ2-1; D may be TRBD2 (6 bases). Germline CDR1 reads SQVTM; CDR2 reads ANQGSEA. The germline V and J ends were trimmed by 5 bases and 4 bases, with 15 bases remaining between them. The CDR3 consists of 14 residues. This CDR3 reads CSVLHLATYNEQFF. The CDR3 DNA follows: TGCAGCGTTCTTCATCTAGCGACATACAATGAGCAGTTCTTC.

V usage is TRBV13 and J usage is TRBJ2-3, with 8 bases matching TRBD2. Germline CDR1 reads PRHDT; CDR2 reads FYEKMQ (reference sequence). The CDR3 is made up of 17 amino acids. Trimming took 5 bases from V and 0 from J; bases not matched to a gene: 10. The CDR3 spells CASSHRLALTSTDTQYF. CDR3 nucleotides: TGTGCCAGCAGCCACCGACTAGCGTTGACTAGCACAGATACGCAGTATTTT.

In its sample, this clone was seen once. CDR3 sequence reads: CASSEGTYSSYEQYF. The CDR3 coding sequence is TGTGCCAGCAGTGAAGGGACATACAGCTCCTACGAGCAGTACTTC. V is TRBV6-1 and J is TRBJ2-7, with D possibly matching TRBD1 (5 bases). The CDR3 sequence is 15 residues long. V was shortened by 1 base and J by 0 bases, with 10 bases between the two germline ends. Germline V gene data show CDR1 as MNHNS and CDR2 as SASEGT.

The chain employs TRBV14 and TRBJ2-3, with 14 bases aligning to TRBD2. This CDR3 is built from 19 residues. J gave up 5 bases and V 0 bases, and 10 bases lay outside the gene matches. The V gene's germline CDR1 is SGHDN and CDR2 FVKESK. CDR3 sequence: CASSQERLAGGPFQDTQYF. CDR3 coding DNA: TGTGCCAGCAGCCAAGAAAGACTAGCGGGAGGGCCTTTTCAAGATACGCAGTATTTT.

The V call is TRBV4-1, the J call TRBJ2-1, with 8 bases matching TRBD2. Germline lookup yields CDR1 MGHRA and CDR2 YSYEKL. After removal of 4 bases from V and 9 bases from J, the junction contained 11 bases not matched to a gene. The CDR3 is 15 amino acids. The CDR3 DNA reads TGCGCCAGCAGCCTAACGGGAGGGCCTGGTGTTGAGCAGTTCTTC. It is translated as CASSLTGGPGVEQFF.

This clone was detected once. The CDR3, as DNA: TGTGCCAGCAGCTTTGAGGGTGTGGCAGAGACCCAGTACTTC. Protein: CASSFEGVAETQYF. This sequence joins TRBV13 and TRBJ2-5, with a weak D call TRBD2 (5 bases). Trimming cost V 3 bases and J 4 bases, with 12 bases left between them. Germline V gene lookup returns CDR1 PRHDT and CDR2 FYEKMQ (reference sequence). CDR3 length equals 14 residues.

This clone was seen a single time. This chain joins TRBV30 and TRBJ1-5, with D tentatively TRBD1 (6 bases). Germline CDR1 GTSNPN, CDR2 SVGIG (reference sequence). V was clipped by 1 base and J by 0 bases, with 10 bases between them. CDR3 size: 15 residues. The CDR3 reads CAWSAGQTSNQPQHF. CDR3 sequence (DNA): TGTGCCTGGAGTGCCGGACAGACTAGCAATCAGCCCCAGCATTTT. The full variable domain, rest sourced from reference TRBV30 and TRBJ1-5, is SQTIHQWPATLVQPVGSPLSLECTVEGTSNPNLYWYRQAAGRGLQLLFYSVGIGQISSEVPQNLSASRPQDRQFILSSKKLLLSDSGFYLCAWSAGQTSNQPQHFGDGTRLSIL.

This rearrangement joins TRBV27 to TRBJ2-7; D ambiguous. This CDR3 has 13 amino acids. Germline CDR1 reads MNHEY; CDR2 reads SMNVEV (reference sequence). Trimming took off 1 base at V and 7 bases at J, with 11 bases between the two ends. CDR3 residues: CASSLYLLGEQYF. Written as DNA, the CDR3 is TGTGCCAGCAGTTTATATCTGCTGGGGGAGCAGTACTTC.

The genes are TRBV9 and TRBJ1-2, with 7 bases matching TRBD1. The germline V gene has CDR1 SGDLS and CDR2 YYNGEE. The CDR3 has 16 amino acids. V was clipped by 2 bases and J by 3 bases; unmatched bases: 10. In DNA form, the CDR3 reads TGTGCCAGCAGCGTTGGGGTAACAGGGGAGCACTATGGCTACACCTTC. This translates into CASSVGVTGEHYGYTF.

In regard to this clone: Other DNA sequences of this sample code for an identical CDR3. The chain links TRBV7-9 to TRBJ2-5, with D perhaps TRBD2 (5 bases). The V and J ends lost 3 bases and 3 bases respectively, with 5 bases between them. The CDR3 runs 12 residues. Germline V gives CDR1 SEHNR, CDR2 FQNEAQ (reference sequence). The CDR3 DNA follows: TGTGCCAGCAGCTTGGGAGAAGAGACCCAGTACTTC. This encodes CASSLGEETQYF.

The chain recombines TRBV6-1 with TRBJ2-1; 9 positions agree with TRBD2. Germline V gives CDR1 MNHNS, CDR2 SASEGT. The junction had 4 bases not matched to a gene; V was cut back by 1 base and J by 6 bases. The CDR3 runs 15 residues. DNA of the CDR3: TGTGCCAGCAGTGAAGGCGGGGGGGCATCCAATGAGCAGTTCTTC. Encoded protein: CASSEGGGASNEQFF.

This chain links TRBV7-8 with TRBJ2-7; tentatively, D is TRBD2 (6 bases). V shed 7 bases and J shed 5 bases, with 18 bases lying between them. The CDR3 has 14 amino acids. Per germline, CDR1 SGHVS and CDR2 FQNEAQ. CDR3 amino acids: CASTVLGSNNEQYF. Here the CDR3 DNA reads TGTGCCAGCACCGTTCTCGGGAGTAATAACGAGCAGTACTTC. Looking up the rest from reference TRBV7-8 and TRBJ2-7 gives the full variable domain: GAGVSQSPRYKVAKRGQDVALRCDPISGHVSLFWYQQALGQGPEFLTYFQNEAQLDKSGLPSDRFFAERPEGSVSTLKIQRTQQEDSAVYLCASTVLGSNNEQYFGPGTRLTVT.

The chain combines TRBV10-3 with TRBJ2-3, with D tentatively TRBD1 or TRBD2 (5 bases each). CDR3 length: 12 residues. The germline V gene encodes CDR1 ENHRY and CDR2 SYGVKD. Trimming removed 3 bases from V and 6 bases from J, with 7 bases in between. The CDR3 here is CAISDWGDTQYF. The CDR3 coding sequence is TGTGCCATCAGTGACTGGGGGGATACGCAGTATTTT.

J is TRBJ2-7 and V is TRBV29-1; TRBD2 matches at 11 bases. The CDR3 covers 15 residues. The V and J ends lost 2 bases and 7 bases, in that order; junction bases with no gene match: 10. The germline V gene has CDR1 SQVTM and CDR2 ANQGSEA. The CDR3 protein is CSVESMTSGAGEQYF. The CDR3 nucleotides read TGCAGCGTTGAATCAATGACTAGCGGGGCGGGAGAGCAGTACTTC.

The V call is TRBV6-6, the J call TRBJ2-7; maybe TRBD2 (7 bases). This CDR3 has 13 residues. Looked up from germline, CDR1 is MNHNY and CDR2 is SVGAGI (reference sequence). V lost 1 base and J lost 6, with 10 bases in between. The DNA for the CDR3 is TGTGCCAGCAGTTACTACAGGGAGGGCGAGCAGTACTTC. Amino acid sequence: CASSYYREGEQYF.

The chain employs TRBV19 and TRBJ2-7; TRBD1 agrees at 8 bases. V was pared by 8 bases and J by 7 bases, with 10 bases of the junction left unmatched. CDR1 is LNHDA, CDR2 SQIVND, per germline (reference sequence). This CDR3 comprises 13 residues. This CDR3 reads CASLDRDSGEQYF. The DNA for the CDR3 is TGTGCCAGTCTGGACAGGGACTCGGGAGAGCAGTACTTC.

Note on this clone: Other DNA sequences from this sample encode an identical CDR3 as well. The rearrangement links TRBV29-1 to TRBJ1-2; D call uncertain. The CDR3 covers 13 residues. Trimming removed 0 bases from V and 1 base from J, with 6 bases in between. Germline V gene lookup returns CDR1 SQVTM and CDR2 ANQGSEA. The CDR3 loop reads CSVEEGSNYGYTF. CDR3 DNA sequence: TGCAGCGTTGAAGAGGGGAGTAACTATGGCTACACCTTC. The variable domain in full, with the rest retrieved from reference TRBV29-1 and TRBJ1-2, is SAVISQKPSRDICQRGTSLTIQCQVDSQVTMMFWYRQQPGQSLTLIATANQGSEATYESGFVIDKFPISRPNLTFSTLTVSNMSPEDSSIYLCSVEEGSNYGYTFGSGTRLTVV.

This chain links TRBV7-9 with TRBJ2-5, with 8 nucleotides matching TRBD2. There are 16 residues in the CDR3. CDR1 is SEHNR and CDR2 is FQNEAQ in the germline V gene (reference sequence). V lost 2 bases and J lost 3; bases outside the gene matches: 8. The CDR3 loop is CASSLRTAGEEETQYF. The CDR3 DNA reads as TGTGCCAGCAGCTTACGGACAGCGGGAGAAGAAGAGACCCAGTACTTC.